This T cell receptor beta chain was observed in a study of control samples from healthy donors and cancer patients. Sequencing was performed with immunoSEQ multiplex PCR; in TCRdb, only in-frame clones are kept and a portion is missing. The sample holds 40,000 to 45,000 clones; 60% to 80% are singletons and the top ten take 15% to 20%. The sample taken for sequencing was formalin-fixed, paraffin-embedded tissue. The TCR was taken from a male donor with melanoma.

CDR3 sequence: CASSEGRGSNQPQHF. DNA of the CDR3: TGTGCCAGCAGTGAGGGCAGGGGGAGTAATCAGCCCCAGCATTTT. The chain recombines TRBV2 with TRBJ1-5, with TRBD1 matching over 7 bases. The CDR3 length is 15 residues. CDR1 SNHLY and CDR2 FYNNEI come from the germline V gene. Trimming took 3 bases from V and 4 from J; bases not matched to a gene: 6.